This record looks at one TCR beta chain sequence and its context. Antigen specificity is unknown. Amplified TCR beta CDR3 regions came from RNA transcripts. During a first-round RT-PCR of the TCR CDR3, the HTBI primer set was used. TCRdb reprocessed the multiplex PCR reads via MiXCR and lists one record per CDR3 protein. The sample contains a few hundred thousand distinct CDR3 sequences, around 13% of which appear only once. Uncontrolled infection, other autoimmune disease, pregnancy or lactation disqualified patients from enrolment. PBMCs were obtained from 7.5 to 10 ml fresh peripheral blood. This specimen belongs to a study of T cells in Graves' hyperthyroidism and ophthalmopathy. The study, taken as a whole, reports: Separation of ophthalmopathy from stable hyperthyroidism was achieved by a 13 V-J model. A median around 5.9 months before onset, the model predicted ophthalmopathy.

V lost 6 bases, J lost 0 bases, and 4 bases stayed unmatched. The CDR3 contains 14 residues. The V gene's germline CDR1 is SQVTM and CDR2 ANQGSEA. The chain has TRBV29-1 and TRBJ1-4; TRBD1 agrees at 7 bases. What was sequenced was blood. The receptor comes from a woman aged 25 to 45 with Graves' hyperthyroidism that later progressed to Graves' ophthalmopathy. DNA of the CDR3: TGCAGCGTACGACAGGGAACAACTAATGAAAAACTGTTTTTT. Its translation is CSVRQGTTNEKLFF.